This section outlines one T cell receptor (beta chain) sequence together with its context. Its antigen is not identified. Noted treatment: roughly ten-day PBMC culture with coronavirus spike peptide pools or control peptides (ViraFEST assay). CDR3 length: 15 residues. The germline V gene has CDR1 DFQATT and CDR2 SNEGSKA (reference sequence). V shed 3 bases, J shed 5 bases, and the junction held 10 bases outside the gene matches. The record originates from a study of vaccination and CD4 T cells after COVID-19. Across the whole study: There were six male and four female convalescents, and two of them were Hispanic. Study-wide points: There were relatively few convalescent patients studied, and there were no early post-infection timepoints. Nearly all convalescent vaccine-specific clones, 304 of 307, recognized only SARS-CoV-2 spike.

Sequenced with the Oncomine TCR Beta short-read assay was DNA taken from cultured CD4+ T cells. TCRdb used MiXCR to reprocess the PCR reads, holding one entry per CDR3 protein. The table has over 10,000 distinct CDR3 sequences, 60% seen once; the top ten hold about an eighth. The V call is TRBV20-1, the J call TRBJ2-5, with 9 nucleotides matching TRBD1. The specimen sequenced was CD4+ T cells from blood, cultured in vitro. This TCR was recovered from a human donor who had recovered from COVID-19. The CDR3 protein is CSASRRDRAGETQYF. In DNA, the CDR3 is TGCAGTGCTAGCCGAAGGGACAGGGCGGGGGAGACCCAGTACTTC.